The 3 T cell receptor beta chains reported below all come from one sample, sequenced in a study of blood T cell repertoires in COVID-19. The repertoire was sequenced with immunoSEQ multiplex PCR; TCRdb's copy has only in-frame clones and lacks some. The sample comprises 140,000 to 150,000 clones, about four fifths of which are singletons, and roughly 8.7% rests with the top ten. What was sequenced was peripheral blood. The origin of the receptors is a man aged 25 to 45 with COVID-19, enrolled during active disease.

The chain uses TRBV10-3 and TRBJ1-1; 8 bases align to TRBD1. This CDR3 has 14 residues. CDR1 and CDR2 from the germline V gene are ENHRY and SYGVKD. Germline trimming cut 6 bases from V and 6 bases from J; bases unmatched to any gene: 9. The CDR3, as DNA: TGTGCCATCAGCGCAGGGGGCGAAAAGTCTGAAGCTTTCTTT. It specifies CAISAGGEKSEAFF.

V gene TRBV18 combines with J gene TRBJ1-2, with D possibly being TRBD1 (6 bases). Trimming stripped 3 bases from V and 8 bases from J, with 13 bases between. The CDR3 covers 13 residues. Germline loops: CDR1 KGHSH, CDR2 LQKENI. The DNA of the CDR3 is TGTGCCAGCTCACCTCGGGGACAAGGAGGCTACACCTTC. Translation gives CASSPRGQGGYTF. The whole variable domain, remainder taken from reference TRBV18 and TRBJ1-2, is NAGVMQNPRHLVRRRGQEARLRCSPMKGHSHVYWYRQLPEEGLKFMVYLQKENIIDESGMPKERFSAEFPKEGPSILRIQQVVRGDSAAYFCASSPRGQGGYTFGSGTRLTVV.

The chain recombines TRBV30 with TRBJ2-7, with D tentatively TRBD1 (6 bases). Trimming took 2 bases from V and 3 from J, leaving 14 bases between them. The CDR3 extends over 14 amino acids. The germline gives CDR1 GTSNPN, CDR2 SVGIG (reference sequence). The CDR3 coding sequence is TGTGCCTGGAGTTTGAAGGGGGTAGTCTACGAGCAGTACTTC. Translating gives CAWSLKGVVYEQYF. Looking up the rest from reference TRBV30 and TRBJ2-7 gives the full variable domain: SQTIHQWPATLVQPVGSPLSLECTVEGTSNPNLYWYRQAAGRGLQLLFYSVGIGQISSEVPQNLSASRPQDRQFILSSKKLLLSDSGFYLCAWSLKGVVYEQYFGPGTRLTVT.